The entry that follows covers one T cell receptor (beta chain) sequence. This entry belongs to a study of blood T cell repertoires in COVID-19. Study background: COVID-19 samples collected from the United States, Italy and Spain covered acute and convalescent phases.

Participants spanned ages about 18 to 100 years and resided in roughly 22 US areas. Participant-given clinical history determined each cohort assignment. Someone with COVID-19 had been met by exposed participants within 2 weeks before study entry. Germline V CDR1 and CDR2: LNHDA, SQIVND (reference sequence). V was trimmed by 1 base and J by 4 bases, leaving 14 bases between them. There are 16 residues in the CDR3. Profiling relied on immunoSEQ multiplex PCR, and the TCRdb table lists in-frame clones only, not all of them. The table shows roughly 220,000 clones, with nearly 90% occurring only once. The J gene is TRBJ2-1, the V gene TRBV19, with D maybe TRBD2 (5 bases). The receptor's source is a man aged 25-45 years who had been exposed to COVID-19. The sample taken for sequencing was PBMCs or T cells enriched from blood (not recorded which). The CDR3 here is CASSIVLGGEYNEQFF. CDR3 coding DNA: TGTGCCAGTAGTATAGTCCTAGGAGGCGAATACAATGAGCAGTTCTTC.